The 6 T cell receptor beta chains listed next were all sequenced from one sample in a study of shared clonotypes between healthy human individuals. Produced via immunoSEQ multiplex PCR; TCRdb's table is partial and in-frame only. The profile covers about 2 million clones, with 85% to 95% appearing a single time and 0.13% taken by the ten largest. Sequenced input: naive CD4+ T cells sorted from blood. Subset reported: CD45RA+ positively selected. These receptors were collected from a man younger than 30 in good health.

The genes are TRBV18 and TRBJ1-6; 8 bases are shared with TRBD1. The CDR3 consists of 15 residues. The V gene end was trimmed by 2 bases and the J gene end by 7 bases; junction bases not matched to a gene: 4. CDR1 and CDR2 from the germline V gene are KGHSH and LQKENI. The DNA of the CDR3 is TGTGCCAGCTCACCATTACAGGGGGACAATTCACCCCTCCACTTT. It yields the protein CASSPLQGDNSPLHF.

The rearrangement uses TRBV10-3 and TRBJ2-7; no clear D. The length of the CDR3 is 11 residues. Per the germline V gene, CDR1 is ENHRY and CDR2 is SYGVKD. V lost 2 bases, J lost 5 bases, and 4 bases lay in between. In DNA, the CDR3 is TGTGCCATCAGTGAGACAGACGAGCAGTACTTC. It yields the protein CAISETDEQYF.

The chain is built from TRBV7-3 and TRBJ1-1; TRBD1 agrees at 8 bases. J gave up 1 base and V 1 base, and 8 bases lay outside the gene matches. CDR1 and CDR2 from the germline V gene are SGHTA and FQGTGA. CDR3 length: 17 amino acids. In nucleotides, the CDR3 is TGTGCCAGCAGCTTAAGACGCACCGGGACAGGGAACACTGAAGCTTTCTTT. It translates to CASSLRRTGTGNTEAFF.

A word on this clone: Other DNA sequences from this sample encode an identical CDR3 as well. This chain joins TRBV5-1 and TRBJ2-5; a possible D gene is TRBD2 (5 bases). This CDR3 is 15 amino acids long. Germline assignment: CDR1 SGHRS and CDR2 YFSETQ. V dropped 0 bases and J dropped 1 base, with 10 bases sitting between them. Here the CDR3 DNA reads TGCGCCAGCAGCTTGGGTTCTAGCTCCCAAGAGACCCAGTACTTC. It codes for CASSLGSSSQETQYF.

This clone appeared a single time. The rearrangement links TRBV18 to TRBJ1-5; D remains unclear. Trimming took 0 bases from V and 1 from J, leaving 10 bases between them. This CDR3 region has 16 residues. CDR1 KGHSH and CDR2 LQKENI come from the germline V gene. The CDR3 region is CASSPPMGFSNQPQHF. In nucleotides, the CDR3 is TGTGCCAGCTCACCACCGATGGGTTTCAGCAATCAGCCCCAGCATTTT.

Turning to this clone: This could be a read error, since a much larger clone is one nucleotide away. The chain combines TRBV7-9 with TRBJ2-7, with D uncertain. The V end was cut by 5 bases, the J end by 4 bases, with 6 bases between. This CDR3 contains 11 residues. Germline V gene data show CDR1 as SEHNR and CDR2 as FQNEAQ (reference sequence). The CDR3 nucleotides read TGTGCCAGCAGCGATGATTACGAGCAGTACTTC. This sequence encodes CASSDDYEQYF.